Detailed here is one TCR beta chain. The antigen is not known. Generated by immunoSEQ multiplex PCR, the TCRdb table keeps only in-frame clones and is missing some. The sample has a few hundred thousand clones; 90% are singletons. The data originate from a study of Ad26.COV2.S vaccination and SARS-CoV-2 variants. Study information: The donor was enrolled in the Ad26.COV2.S arm of the COV1001 trial.

Study-level results: Vaccine recipients had higher spike-specific TCR breadth than placebo recipients.

The CDR3 extends over 15 amino acids. Germline V gives CDR1 SEHNR, CDR2 FQNEAQ (reference sequence). V shed 2 bases and J 2 bases; nucleotides not matched to a gene: 6. Specified treatment: roughly 18 received Ad26.COV2.S at low or high dose, single or two shots; about 5 received placebo; per-sample allocation not given. Day 63 after the first injection of vaccine or placebo was the sampling time. An adult of 18-55 years in Boston served as donor. The rearrangement uses TRBV7-9 and TRBJ2-7, with 7 bases identical to TRBD1. Source: peripheral blood, taken in a trial of Ad26.COV2.S vaccine versus placebo. The sequence derives from a person aged 18-65 years who received the Ad26.COV2.S COVID-19 vaccine or a placebo. DNA for the CDR3: TGTGCCAGCAGCTTATACGGGACAGAAACCTACGAGCAGTACTTC. Amino acids: CASSLYGTETYEQYF.